This T cell receptor (beta chain) came from a study of T cell responses to AZD1222 COVID-19 vaccine. With respect to this clone: Its antigen is not identified.

The repertoire was sequenced with immunoSEQ multiplex PCR; TCRdb's copy has only in-frame clones and lacks some. The data contain some 150,000 clones, 85% to 95% of them singletons. Germline V gives CDR1 LNHNV, CDR2 YYDKDF (reference sequence). V was cut by 0 bases and J by 2 bases, with 14 bases left in between. The CDR3 contains 17 residues. General study points: Dominant at 160-218 and 743-854, vaccine-associated CD4 TCRs also spanned spike. Reportedly, nearly half of unique spike TCRs recognized epitopes outside B.1.351/B.1.1.7 mutations. Every sample of the repertoires postdated the peak T cell response. A rise in Spike-specific TCR breadth and depth followed two AZD1222 doses.

The source is an adult in good health. This chain joins TRBV15 and TRBJ1-5; weak D call: TRBD1 (6 bases). The sequencing here drew on peripheral blood, taken on day 0 of AZD1222 vaccination. CDR3 residues: CATSRDRNRAGNQPQHF. As DNA, the CDR3 is TGTGCCACCAGCAGAGATCGGAACAGGGCCGGCAATCAGCCCCAGCATTTT.